The following is a TCR beta chain sequence with its context. Regarding time point: longitudinal time-point 3. The starting material, 2 million PBMCs stored at -80 C, gave rise to the unsorted libraries. With V trimmed by 3 bases and J by 5 bases, 2 bases remained unmatched. This CDR3 has 13 amino acids. The germline V gene encodes CDR1 SQVTM and CDR2 ANQGSEA. This record comes from a study of neurological immune-mediated disorders. TCRdb fed the 5' RACE reads into MiXCR, producing one record per CDR3 protein. The top ten clones hold more than 9.5% of a sample with approximately 45,000 distinct CDR3 sequences, around an eighth of them seen once.

Sequenced: PBMCs. The receptor comes from a man in his thirties or forties in good health. The chain joins TRBV29-1 to TRBJ2-2; TRBD1 agrees at 8 bases. The CDR3 nucleotides read TGCAGCGTTGATACAGGGGGGACCGGGGAGCTGTTTTTT. This gives the protein CSVDTGGTGELFF.